This T cell receptor (beta chain) was obtained from a study of human T cells and chemical hapten exposure. Study context: Researchers reported sensitizing an approximately 2 cm by approximately 2 cm upper inner arm skin site with 2% DPC.

Trimming cost V 2 bases and J 2 bases, with 16 bases left between them. Per the germline V gene, CDR1 is DFQATT and CDR2 is SNEGSKA (reference sequence). This CDR3 comprises 16 residues. Time point denoted: patch test 2, 6 weeks after DPC sensitization. Treatment denoted: therapeutic diphenylcyclopropenone sensitization with weekly scalp DPC. Individual cDNA molecules received unique molecular identifiers in the library. Via MiXCR, TCRdb re-called the RACE reads, giving one row per CDR3 protein. The sample has fewer than 150,000 distinct CDR3 sequences; about an eighth are singletons. Study-level points and caveats: Higher patch test scores went with higher counts of PT1 expanded TCRs.

Remarks on this clonotype: Its specificity is not known.

Sequenced here: whole blood, sampled in connection with sensitization to the hapten diphenylcyclopropenone (DPC). The genes are TRBV20-1 and TRBJ1-5; D is unresolved. This TCR was sampled from a woman aged 45 to 65 with alopecia areata. Some clones in this sample may be carry-over from other donors' samples. The CDR3 sequence: CSARPTPAVGNQPQHF. The CDR3 bases are TGCAGTGCTAGACCGACCCCGGCCGTGGGCAATCAGCCCCAGCATTTT.